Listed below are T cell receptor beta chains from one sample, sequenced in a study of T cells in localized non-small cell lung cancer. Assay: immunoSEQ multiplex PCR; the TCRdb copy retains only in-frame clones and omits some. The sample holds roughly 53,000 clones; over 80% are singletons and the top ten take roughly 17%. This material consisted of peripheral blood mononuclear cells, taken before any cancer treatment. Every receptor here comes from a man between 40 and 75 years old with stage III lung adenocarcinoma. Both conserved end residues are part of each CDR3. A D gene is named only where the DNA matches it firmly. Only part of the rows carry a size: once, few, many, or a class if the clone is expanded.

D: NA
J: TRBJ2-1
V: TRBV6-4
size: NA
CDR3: CASSDLGGSYNEQFF
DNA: TGTGCCAGCAGTGATTTGGGGGGCTCCTACAATGAGCAGTTCTTC

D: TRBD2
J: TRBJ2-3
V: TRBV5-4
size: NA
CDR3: CASSITSGGLADTQYF
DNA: TGTGCCAGCAGCATTACTAGCGGGGGCCTTGCAGATACGCAGTATTTT

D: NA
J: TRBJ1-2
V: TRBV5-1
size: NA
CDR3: CASSLVGYSDPYGYTF
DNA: TGCGCCAGCAGCTTGGTCGGTTATTCAGACCCCTATGGCTACACCTTC

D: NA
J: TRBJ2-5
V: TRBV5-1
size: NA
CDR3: CASSLGGQETQYF
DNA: TGCGCCAGCAGCTTGGGAGGACAAGAGACCCAGTACTTC

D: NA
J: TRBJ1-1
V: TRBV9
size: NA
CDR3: CASSLRLLKLTEAFF
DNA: TGTGCCAGCAGCCTCCGTCTGTTAAAACTCACTGAAGCTTTCTTT

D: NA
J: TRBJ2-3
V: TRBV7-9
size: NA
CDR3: CASRKEGLDTQYF
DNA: TGTGCCAGCAGAAAAGAGGGGTTAGATACGCAGTATTTT

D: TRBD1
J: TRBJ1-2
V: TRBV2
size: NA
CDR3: CASSEAGTGNNYGYTF
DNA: TGTGCCAGCAGTGAAGCCGGGACAGGAAATAACTATGGCTACACCTTC

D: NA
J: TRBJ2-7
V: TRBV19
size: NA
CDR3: CASTYSSGTGPYEQYF
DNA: TGTGCCAGTACCTACTCGTCCGGGACTGGACCCTACGAGCAGTACTTC

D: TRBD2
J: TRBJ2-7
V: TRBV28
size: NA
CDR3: CASSLTSAEQYF
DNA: TGTGCCAGCAGCCTGACTAGCGCCGAGCAGTACTTC

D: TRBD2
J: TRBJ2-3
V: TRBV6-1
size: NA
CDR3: CASSELAGATDTQYF
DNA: TGTGCCAGCAGTGAACTAGCGGGAGCCACAGATACGCAGTATTTT

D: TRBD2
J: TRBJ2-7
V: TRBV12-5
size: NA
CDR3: CASGLRLTSGYEQYF
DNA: TGTGCTAGTGGTTTGAGGTTAACTAGCGGGTACGAGCAGTACTTC

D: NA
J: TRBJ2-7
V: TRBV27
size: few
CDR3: CASRRRVGEQYF
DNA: TGTGCCAGCAGACGTAGAGTAGGGGAGCAGTACTTC

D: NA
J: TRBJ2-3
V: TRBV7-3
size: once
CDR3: CASSLWGVSGPSTDTQYF
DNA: TGTGCCAGCAGCTTGTGGGGGGTTTCAGGACCATCCACAGATACGCAGTATTTT

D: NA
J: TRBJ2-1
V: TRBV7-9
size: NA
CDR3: CASSHYNEQFF
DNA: TGTGCCAGCAGCCACTACAATGAGCAGTTCTTC

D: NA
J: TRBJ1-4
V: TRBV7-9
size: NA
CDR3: CASSLGEALPVNEKLFF
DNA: TGTGCCAGCAGCCTGGGAGAGGCCCTGCCAGTTAATGAAAAACTGTTTTTT

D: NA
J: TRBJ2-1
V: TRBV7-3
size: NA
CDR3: CASSLSGGNEQFF
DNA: TGTGCCAGCAGCTTATCCGGGGGTAATGAGCAGTTCTTC

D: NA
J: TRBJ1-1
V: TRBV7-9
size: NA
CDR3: CASSLDRDTEAFF
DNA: TGTGCCAGCAGCTTAGACAGGGACACTGAAGCTTTCTTT

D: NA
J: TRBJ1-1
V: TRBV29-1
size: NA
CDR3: CSVSLTQNTEAFF
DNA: TGCAGCGTTTCGTTGACGCAGAACACTGAAGCTTTCTTT

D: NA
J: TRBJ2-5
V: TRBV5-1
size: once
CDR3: CASSSAGNGETQYF
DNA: TGCGCCAGCAGCTCCGCGGGGAATGGGGAGACCCAGTACTTC

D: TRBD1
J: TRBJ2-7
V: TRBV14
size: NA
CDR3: CASSPPGQFYEQYF
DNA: TGTGCCAGCAGCCCTCCGGGACAGTTCTACGAGCAGTACTTC

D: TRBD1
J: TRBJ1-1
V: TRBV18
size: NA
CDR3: CASSSGQGVGTEAFF
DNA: TGTGCCAGCTCTTCGGGACAGGGTGTTGGCACTGAAGCTTTCTTT

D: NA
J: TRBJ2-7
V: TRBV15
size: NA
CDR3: CATSRVEGTYEQYF
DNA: TGTGCCACCAGCAGAGTGGAGGGAACCTACGAGCAGTACTTC

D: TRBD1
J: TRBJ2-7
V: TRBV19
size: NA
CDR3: CASSPATGDEQYF
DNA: TGTGCCAGTAGTCCGGCTACAGGGGACGAGCAGTACTTC

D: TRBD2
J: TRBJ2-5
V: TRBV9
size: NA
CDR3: CASSVGDSGVGETQYF
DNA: TGTGCCAGCAGCGTAGGTGATAGCGGGGTCGGCGAGACCCAGTACTTC

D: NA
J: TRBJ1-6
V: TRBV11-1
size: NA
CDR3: CASRFHREGNSPLHF
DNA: TGTGCCAGCAGGTTCCACAGGGAGGGGAATTCACCCCTCCACTTT

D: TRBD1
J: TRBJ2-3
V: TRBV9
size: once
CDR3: CASSVDRGQGSDTQYF
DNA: TGTGCCAGCAGCGTAGACCGTGGACAGGGTTCAGATACGCAGTATTTT

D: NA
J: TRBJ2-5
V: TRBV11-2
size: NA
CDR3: CASSFGQETQYF
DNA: TGTGCCAGCAGCTTTGGCCAAGAGACCCAGTACTTC

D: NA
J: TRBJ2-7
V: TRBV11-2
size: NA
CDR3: CASSLAQSSYEQYF
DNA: TGTGCCAGCAGCTTAGCGCAAAGCTCCTACGAGCAGTACTTC

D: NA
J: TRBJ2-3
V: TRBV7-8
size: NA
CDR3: CASSLNENLDTQYF
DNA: TGTGCCAGCAGCTTAAATGAGAATTTAGATACGCAGTATTTT

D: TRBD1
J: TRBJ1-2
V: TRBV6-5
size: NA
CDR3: CATRWDRGSNYGYTF
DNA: TGTGCCACCCGATGGGACAGGGGATCAAACTATGGCTACACCTTC

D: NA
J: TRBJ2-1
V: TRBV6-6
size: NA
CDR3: CAISPRGSSYNEQFF
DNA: TGTGCCATTTCGCCTCGGGGGAGCTCCTACAATGAGCAGTTCTTC

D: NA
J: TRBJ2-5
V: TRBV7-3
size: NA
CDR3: CASSLSAGGGYETQYF
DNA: TGTGCCAGCAGCTTAAGCGCAGGTGGGGGGTATGAGACCCAGTACTTC

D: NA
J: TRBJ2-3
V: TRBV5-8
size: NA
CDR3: CASSHEVRADTQYF
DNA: TGTGCCAGCAGCCACGAGGTACGGGCAGATACGCAGTATTTT

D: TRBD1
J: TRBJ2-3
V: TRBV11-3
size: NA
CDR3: CASSLGQGGTDTQYF
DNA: TGTGCCAGCAGCTTAGGACAGGGTGGCACAGATACGCAGTATTTT

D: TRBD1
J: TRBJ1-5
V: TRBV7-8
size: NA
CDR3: CASSPGGGDQPQHF
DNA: TGTGCCAGCAGCCCAGGGGGAGGGGATCAGCCCCAGCATTTT

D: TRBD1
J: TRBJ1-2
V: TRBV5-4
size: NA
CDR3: CASSVEGAQGYTF
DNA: TGTGCCAGCAGCGTTGAGGGGGCGCAGGGCTACACCTTC

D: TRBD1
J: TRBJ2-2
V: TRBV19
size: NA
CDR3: CASTATGGNTGELFF
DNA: TGTGCCAGTACCGCGACAGGGGGCAACACCGGGGAGCTGTTTTTT

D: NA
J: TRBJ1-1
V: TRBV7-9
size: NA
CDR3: CASRPATEAFF
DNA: TGTGCCAGCAGGCCGGCCACTGAAGCTTTCTTT

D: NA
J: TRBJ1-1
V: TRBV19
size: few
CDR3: CASSARGGRGTEAFF
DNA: TGTGCCAGTAGTGCGAGGGGGGGGAGAGGCACTGAAGCTTTCTTT

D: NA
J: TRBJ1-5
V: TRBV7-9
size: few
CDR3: CASSLEVHQPQHF
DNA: TGTGCCAGCAGCTTAGAGGTGCATCAGCCCCAGCATTTT

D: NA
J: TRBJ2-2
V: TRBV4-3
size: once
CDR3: CASSQGGAVLSGELFF
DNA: TGCGCCAGCAGCCAAGGGGGGGCTGTTCTAAGCGGGGAGCTGTTTTTT

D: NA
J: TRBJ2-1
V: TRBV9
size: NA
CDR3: CASSVVGTYNEQFF
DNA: TGTGCCAGCAGCGTAGTGGGCACATACAATGAGCAGTTCTTC

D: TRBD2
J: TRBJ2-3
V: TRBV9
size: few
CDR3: CASSTPGLAGGADTQYF
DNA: TGTGCCAGCAGCACCCCAGGACTAGCGGGGGGTGCCGATACGCAGTATTTT

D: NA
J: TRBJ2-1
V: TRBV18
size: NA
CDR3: CASSPTAGAFNEQFF
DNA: TGTGCCAGCTCACCGACAGCGGGCGCTTTCAATGAGCAGTTCTTC

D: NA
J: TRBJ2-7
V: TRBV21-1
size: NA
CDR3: CASSKGEGRSYEQYF
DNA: TGTGCCAGCAGCAAAGGAGAGGGGCGGTCCTACGAGCAGTACTTC

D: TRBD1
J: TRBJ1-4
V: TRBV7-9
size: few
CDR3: CASSVTGTGGEKLFF
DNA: TGTGCCAGCAGCGTAACCGGGACAGGGGGTGAAAAACTGTTTTTT